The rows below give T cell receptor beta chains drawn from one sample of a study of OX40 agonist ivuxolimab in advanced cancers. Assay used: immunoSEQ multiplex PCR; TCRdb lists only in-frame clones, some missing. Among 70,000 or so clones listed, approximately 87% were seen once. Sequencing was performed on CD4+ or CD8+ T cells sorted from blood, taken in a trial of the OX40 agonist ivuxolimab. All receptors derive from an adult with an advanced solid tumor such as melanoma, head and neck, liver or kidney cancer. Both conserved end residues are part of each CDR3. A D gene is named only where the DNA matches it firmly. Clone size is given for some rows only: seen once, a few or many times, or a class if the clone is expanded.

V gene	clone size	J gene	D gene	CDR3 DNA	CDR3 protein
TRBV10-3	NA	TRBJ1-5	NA	TGTGCCAGTTGGGGGGAGAGTAATCAGCCCCAGCATTTT	CASWGESNQPQHF
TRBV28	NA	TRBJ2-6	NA	TGTGCCAGCCTTGGAGGCTCTGGGGCCAACGTCCTGACTTTC	CASLGGSGANVLTF
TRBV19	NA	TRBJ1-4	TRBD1	TGTGCCACTAAACTACAGGGGACGAATGAAAAACTGTTTTTT	CATKLQGTNEKLFF
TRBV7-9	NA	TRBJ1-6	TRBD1	TGTGCCAGCAGCTTAGCCGGGACAGATAATTCACCCCTCCACTTT	CASSLAGTDNSPLHF
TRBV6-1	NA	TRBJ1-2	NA	TGTGCCAGCAGTGTAGGAGGGCCCAACTATGGCTACACCTTC	CASSVGGPNYGYTF
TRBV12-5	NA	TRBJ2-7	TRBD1	TGTGCTCCCCCCGGGACAGGCCTCTACGAGCAGTACTTC	CAPPGTGLYEQYF
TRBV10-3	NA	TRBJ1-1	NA	TGTGCCATCAGTGACGGGAGGGGAAGGAACACTGAAGCTTTCTTT	CAISDGRGRNTEAFF
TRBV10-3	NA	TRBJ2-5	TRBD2	TGTGCCACCCTCGGGACTAGCGCGAAAGAGACCCAGTACTTC	CATLGTSAKETQYF
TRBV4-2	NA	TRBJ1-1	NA	TGTGCCAGCAGCAAGTCCCTCACCGGCTTGTCAGAGACTGAAGCTTTCTTT	CASSKSLTGLSETEAFF
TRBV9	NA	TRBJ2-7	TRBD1	TGTGCCAGCAGCGTAGATAACAGGGGGTCCTACGAGCAGTACTTC	CASSVDNRGSYEQYF
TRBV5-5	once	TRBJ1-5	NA	TGTGCCAGCAGCCCGGACAAGGATCAGCCCCAGCATTTT	CASSPDKDQPQHF
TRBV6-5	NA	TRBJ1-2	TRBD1	TGTGCCAGCAGCCGACAGGGTGGGGGGTATGGCTACACCTTC	CASSRQGGGYGYTF
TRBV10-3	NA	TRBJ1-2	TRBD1	TGTGCCATCAGTTCTACTATCGGACAGGAGCTCTATGGCTACACCTTC	CAISSTIGQELYGYTF